Following are 15 T cell receptor beta chains from one sample sequenced in a study of blood T cell repertoires in COVID-19. Method: immunoSEQ multiplex PCR; TCRdb's copy keeps in-frame clones and lacks some. The top ten hold under 3% of the sample, which has over 100,000 clones, about 88% seen once. Material for sequencing was peripheral blood. The receptors come from a man aged 50-60 years with active or convalescent COVID-19.

The chain is built from TRBV2 and TRBJ2-5; tentative D call: TRBD2 (6 bases). The CDR3 consists of 14 residues. From germline, CDR1 is SNHLY and CDR2 FYNNEI. The V end lost 0 bases, the J end lost 1 base, and 6 bases lay between the germline ends. The CDR3 loop reads CASSEATSQETQYF. CDR3 nucleotide sequence: TGTGCCAGCAGTGAAGCGACTAGCCAAGAGACCCAGTACTTC.

This chain links TRBV19 with TRBJ2-2; the match to TRBD1 covers 7 bases. The junction had 3 bases not matched to a gene; V was cut back by 3 bases and J by 2 bases. The germline V gene has CDR1 LNHDA and CDR2 SQIVND (reference sequence). The CDR3 extends over 15 amino acids. The CDR3 DNA reads as TGTGCCAGTAGTATGGGGACAGACAACACCGGGGAGCTGTTTTTT. Its translation is CASSMGTDNTGELFF.

V is TRBV18 and J is TRBJ2-1; 9 bases are shared with TRBD1. This CDR3 is 15 amino acids long. The V gene's germline CDR1 is KGHSH and CDR2 LQKENI. V was clipped by 4 bases and J by 4 bases; unmatched bases: 5. The chain's CDR3 is CASSRWDREYNEQFF. The CDR3, as DNA: TGTGCCAGCTCACGCTGGGACAGGGAATACAATGAGCAGTTCTTC.

The genes are TRBV6-5 and TRBJ2-7; 7 bases fit TRBD1. V dropped 6 bases and J dropped 3; count of bases not matched to a gene: 5. The CDR3 spans 13 residues. Germline values: CDR1 MNHEY, CDR2 SVGAGI. The CDR3 loop is CASSRDSYYEQYV. The CDR3 DNA sequence: TGTGCCAGCAGCCGGGACAGCTACTACGAGCAGTACGTC.

This sequence joins TRBV6-6 and TRBJ1-5, with 8 bases that match TRBD1. Trimming at V came to 6 bases and at J to 1 base, leaving 8 bases not matched to a gene. This CDR3 spans 16 amino acids. Per the germline V gene, CDR1 is MNHNY and CDR2 is SVGAGI (reference sequence). As DNA, the CDR3 is TGTGCCAGCAGGGGCATGACAGGGGAAAGCAATCAGCCCCAGCATTTT. Protein: CASRGMTGESNQPQHF.

This clone was seen once. The CDR3: CASRLAGANLYNEQFF. The CDR3 DNA follows: TGTGCCAGCAGGCTAGCGGGGGCTAACCTCTACAATGAGCAGTTCTTC. The chain recombines TRBV7-2 with TRBJ2-1; 10 positions agree with TRBD2. This CDR3 has 16 amino acids. Germline CDR1 and CDR2: SGHTA and FQGNSA. After removal of 6 bases from V and 3 bases from J, the junction contained 8 bases not matched to a gene. The full variable domain, in which reference TRBV7-2 and TRBJ2-1 provide the parts outside the CDR3, is GAGVSQSPSNKVTEKGKDVELRCDPISGHTALYWYRQSLGQGLEFLIYFQGNSAPDKSGLPSDRFSAERTGGSVSTLTIQRTQQEDSAVYLCASRLAGANLYNEQFFGPGTRLTVL.

With regard to this clone: One junction end disagrees with the germline gene, perhaps due to a read error. This sequence joins TRBV18 and TRBJ1-2; TRBD1 agrees at 10 bases. Germline lookup yields CDR1 KGHSH and CDR2 LQKENI. CDR3 length equals 13 residues. The CDR3 DNA reads as TGTGCCAGCTCGTCGGGACAGGGGAATGGCTTCACCTTC. As protein: CASSSGQGNGFTF.

The chain employs TRBV19 and TRBJ2-3; 8 bases line up with TRBD1. Germline CDR1 LNHDA, CDR2 SQIVND (reference sequence). The trim removed 4 bases at V and 4 bases at J, leaving 13 bases unmatched. CDR3 length: 17 residues. CDR3 in amino acids: CASSTDVTGGSPDTQYF. In nucleotides, the CDR3 is TGTGCCAGTAGTACTGACGTAACAGGGGGTAGCCCAGATACGCAGTATTTT. Looking up the rest from reference TRBV19 and TRBJ2-3 gives the full variable domain: DGGITQSPKYLFRKEGQNVTLSCEQNLNHDAMYWYRQDPGQGLRLIYYSQIVNDFQKGDIAEGYSVSREKKESFPLTVTSAQKNPTAFYLCASSTDVTGGSPDTQYFGPGTRLTVL.

The chain is built from TRBV20-1 and TRBJ2-3; D remains ambiguous. This CDR3 has 10 residues. The germline gives CDR1 DFQATT, CDR2 SNEGSKA (reference sequence). The V end was cut by 6 bases, the J end by 3 bases, with 4 bases between. The CDR3 loop reads CSAPTDTQYF. CDR3 sequence (DNA): TGCAGTGCCCCGACAGATACGCAGTATTTT.

J is TRBJ1-2 and V is TRBV19; perhaps TRBD1 as D (5 bases). V was pared by 3 bases and J by 4 bases, with 9 bases between. This CDR3 comprises 13 residues. Germline V gene sequence: CDR1 LNHDA, CDR2 SQIVND (reference sequence). The CDR3 sequence: CASSIWGGYGYTF. As DNA, the CDR3 is TGTGCCAGTAGTATTTGGGGCGGCTATGGCTACACCTTC. Using reference TRBV19 and TRBJ1-2 for the parts outside the CDR3, the full variable domain is DGGITQSPKYLFRKEGQNVTLSCEQNLNHDAMYWYRQDPGQGLRLIYYSQIVNDFQKGDIAEGYSVSREKKESFPLTVTSAQKNPTAFYLCASSIWGGYGYTFGSGTRLTVV.

V and J are TRBV28 and TRBJ2-7; 9 bases fit TRBD1. CDR1 and CDR2 (germline): MDHEN, SYDVKM. Trimming took 6 bases from V and 0 from J; bases not matched to a gene: 3. The CDR3 contains 14 residues. The CDR3 reads CASRRQGGSYEQYF. The CDR3 DNA reads as TGTGCCAGCAGAAGACAGGGGGGCTCCTACGAGCAGTACTTC. The full variable domain, its missing parts supplied by reference TRBV28 and TRBJ2-7, is DVKVTQSSRYLVKRTGEKVFLECVQDMDHENMFWYRQDPGLGLRLIYFSYDVKMKEKGDIPEGYSVSREKKERFSLILESASTNQTSMYLCASRRQGGSYEQYFGPGTRLTVT.

This clone has just a few counts. The chain carries TRBV28 and TRBJ2-1; a possible D gene is TRBD1 (6 bases). In germline, CDR1 is MDHEN, CDR2 SYDVKM. Trimming took 3 bases from V and 3 from J, leaving 12 bases between them. CDR3 length: 15 residues. In nucleotides, the CDR3 is TGTGCCAGCAGTTTTACAGGGCAACTCTACAATGAGCAGTTCTTC. This codes for CASSFTGQLYNEQFF.

CDR3 in amino acids: CASTSGNSPLHF. In nucleotides, the CDR3 is TGTGCCAGCACATCCGGGAATTCACCCCTCCACTTT. The chain carries TRBV27 and TRBJ1-6; no reliable D call. Trimming left V 7 bases short and J 7 bases short, with 8 bases between. The CDR3 consists of 12 residues. CDR1 is MNHEY and CDR2 is SMNVEV in the germline V gene (reference sequence).

This chain links TRBV3-1 (or the pseudogene TRBV3-2) with TRBJ2-1, with 14 bases aligning to TRBD2. V gave up 5 bases and J gave up 15 bases; unmatched junction bases: 6. This CDR3 has 13 residues. CDR1 is LGHDT, CDR2 YNNKEL, per germline (reference sequence). The CDR3 DNA is TGTGCCAGCAGCGTGGGGACTAGCGGGGGCTTGTTCTTC. This sequence encodes CASSVGTSGGLFF.

The rearrangement links TRBV9 to TRBJ2-2, with D possibly matching TRBD1 (5 bases). V was shortened by 0 bases and J by 3 bases, with 15 bases between the two germline ends. There are 17 residues in the CDR3. Germline CDR1 is SGDLS and CDR2 is YYNGEE. CDR3 in amino acids: CASSVVDSSIDTGELFF. The CDR3 nucleotides are TGTGCCAGCAGCGTAGTAGACAGCAGTATAGACACCGGGGAGCTGTTTTTT. The full variable domain, with the rest looked up from reference TRBV9 and TRBJ2-2, is DSGVTQTPKHLITATGQRVTLRCSPRSGDLSVYWYQQSLDQGLQFLIQYYNGEERAKGNILERFSAQQFPDLHSELNLSSLELGDSALYFCASSVVDSSIDTGELFFGEGSRLTVL.